The sequence of this T cell receptor (beta chain) was determined in a study of T-cell reconstitution after alpha-beta-depleted transplantation in children. The sample holds a few counts of this clonotype. Preparation of the TCRbeta library was carried out with unique molecular identifiers. Each CDR3 protein is one row after TCRdb ran MiXCR on the PCR reads. Here the sample spans about 640,000 distinct CDR3 sequences, about 15% being singletons. From germline, CDR1 is SGHTA and CDR2 FQGNSA. The CDR3 extends over 15 amino acids. Trimming removed 6 bases from V and 0 bases from J, with 14 bases in between.

The chain couples TRBV7-2 to TRBJ1-2; perhaps TRBD1 as D (5 bases). The sample in question was PBMCs from the stem cell graft donor, obtained from the stem cell graft. The sequence was collected from a human donor who donated a stem cell graft to a child with acute myeloid leukemia. The CDR3 is CASREAGGPNYGYTF. As DNA, the CDR3 is TGTGCCAGCAGAGAGGCGGGGGGACCTAACTATGGCTACACCTTC.